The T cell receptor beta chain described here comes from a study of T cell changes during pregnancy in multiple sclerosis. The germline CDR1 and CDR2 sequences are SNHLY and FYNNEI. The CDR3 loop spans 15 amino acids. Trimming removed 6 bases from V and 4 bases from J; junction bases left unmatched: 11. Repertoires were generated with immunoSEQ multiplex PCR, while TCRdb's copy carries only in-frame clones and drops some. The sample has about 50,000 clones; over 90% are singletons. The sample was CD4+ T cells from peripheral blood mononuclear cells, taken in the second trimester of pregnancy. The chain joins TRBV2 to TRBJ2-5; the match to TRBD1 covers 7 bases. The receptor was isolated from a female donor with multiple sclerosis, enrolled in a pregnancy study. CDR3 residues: CASSTDRESPETQYF. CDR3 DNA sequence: TGTGCCAGCAGCACCGACAGGGAGTCGCCAGAGACCCAGTACTTC.